A single sample gave rise to the 19 T cell receptor beta chains below, sequenced in a study of blood T cell repertoires in COVID-19. The protocol was immunoSEQ multiplex PCR, while the TCRdb copy is restricted to in-frame clones and leaves out a portion. The sample consists of under 150,000 clones, around three quarters of them appearing once. The sequenced material came from peripheral blood. These receptors originate from an elderly woman with acute or convalescent COVID-19.

This clone was detected only a few times. This sequence joins TRBV5-4 and TRBJ1-2; a weak D match, TRBD1 (6 bases). With 4 bases removed from V and 0 bases from J, the gap between germline ends came to 10 bases. Germline assignment: CDR1 SGHNT and CDR2 YYREEE (reference sequence). The CDR3 is made up of 14 amino acids. The CDR3 DNA reads as TGTGCCAGCAGCCGGGACAAAACTAACTATGGCTACACCTTC. Amino acids: CASSRDKTNYGYTF. Combining the CDR3 with reference TRBV5-4 and TRBJ1-2 gives the whole variable domain ETGVTQSPTHLIKTRGQQVTLRCSSQSGHNTVSWYQQALGQGPQFIFQYYREEENGRGNFPPRFSGLQFPNYSSELNVNALELDDSALYLCASSRDKTNYGYTFGSGTRLTVV.

The chain links TRBV28 to TRBJ2-7; TRBD1 agrees at 8 bases. Germline lookup yields CDR1 MDHEN and CDR2 SYDVKM. The V segment lost 0 bases and the J segment 3 bases; nucleotides outside the gene matches: 4. The CDR3 is 15 residues long. CDR3 protein: CASSLWDRVDYEQYF. The CDR3 DNA reads as TGTGCCAGCAGTTTATGGGACAGGGTCGACTACGAGCAGTACTTC.

This sequence joins TRBV11-3 and TRBJ2-7; weak D call: TRBD2 (6 bases). The CDR3 extends over 15 amino acids. CDR1 and CDR2 (germline): SGHNT, YENEEA. Trimming left V 0 bases short and J 1 base short, with 10 bases between. The CDR3 DNA is TGTGCCAGCAGCTTAGAAGGGCGGGGATCCTACGAGCAGTACTTC. Amino acids: CASSLEGRGSYEQYF.

The chain uses TRBV27 and TRBJ2-5; D is possibly TRBD1 (6 bases). CDR3 length equals 13 residues. Germline V CDR1 and CDR2: MNHEY, SMNVEV (reference sequence). Trimming shortened V by 0 bases and J by 4 bases, and 6 bases separated the two germline ends. The CDR3 bases are TGTGCCAGCAGTTTATCAGGGGGAGAGACCCAGTACTTC. This encodes CASSLSGGETQYF.

The rearrangement joins TRBV6-1 to TRBJ2-1; TRBD2 aligns across 9 bases. This CDR3 is 15 amino acids long. Germline V gives CDR1 MNHNS, CDR2 SASEGT. The trim removed 1 base at V and 2 bases at J, leaving 0 bases unmatched. Here the CDR3 DNA reads TGTGCCAGCAGTGAAGGGACTAGCGCCTACAATGAGCAGTTCTTC. Residues: CASSEGTSAYNEQFF.

The rearrangement uses TRBV5-1 and TRBJ2-1, with D perhaps matching TRBD2 (6 bases). The CDR3 has 15 amino acids. The V gene lost 0 bases and the J gene lost 5 bases, with 12 bases spanning the gap. Germline loops: CDR1 SGHRS, CDR2 YFSETQ. The CDR3, as DNA: TGCGCCAGCAGCTTGGAAGCTAGCGCCGACAATGAGCAGTTCTTC. Amino acid sequence: CASSLEASADNEQFF. The entire variable domain, with the rest obtained from reference TRBV5-1 and TRBJ2-1, is as follows: KAGVTQTPRYLIKTRGQQVTLSCSPISGHRSVSWYQQTPGQGLQFLFEYFSETQRNKGNFPGRFSGRQFSNSRSEMNVSTLELGDSALYLCASSLEASADNEQFFGPGTRLTVL.

The chain has TRBV4-1 and TRBJ1-5; TRBD1 is a possible D gene (5 bases). V lost 4 bases and J 4 bases, leaving 17 bases between the germline ends. In germline, CDR1 is MGHRA, CDR2 YSYEKL. The CDR3 spans 16 residues. The CDR3 here is CASSPLGHRGNQPQHF. The CDR3 bases are TGCGCCAGCAGCCCCCTAGGACACAGAGGAAATCAGCCCCAGCATTTT.

V is TRBV6-2 or TRBV6-3 and J is TRBJ1-5; TRBD1 agrees at 9 bases. This CDR3 region has 15 residues. J was trimmed by 6 bases and V by 0 bases; bases with no gene match: 3. From germline, CDR1 is MNHEY and CDR2 SVGEGT. CDR3 in amino acids: CASSYSGQGGQPQHF. In DNA, the CDR3 is TGTGCCAGCAGTTACTCGGGACAGGGAGGTCAGCCCCAGCATTTT.

V and J are TRBV25-1 and TRBJ1-5, with a weak D call TRBD1 (6 bases). CDR3 length: 14 residues. Germline loops: CDR1 MGHDK, CDR2 SYGVNS. V shed 5 bases and J shed 6 bases, with 14 bases lying between them. The CDR3 is CASSTGLIGQPQHF. As DNA, the CDR3 is TGTGCCAGCAGTACAGGGTTGATTGGTCAGCCCCAGCATTTT.

The CDR3 loop reads CASSLGVGPSTDTQYF. The CDR3 DNA reads TGTGCCAGCAGCTTAGGGGTGGGGCCAAGCACAGATACGCAGTATTTT. The genes are TRBV11-2 and TRBJ2-3; tentatively, D is TRBD1 (5 bases). CDR3 length: 16 amino acids. CDR1 and CDR2 from the germline V gene are SGHAT and FQNNGV. Trimming removed 1 base from V and 0 bases from J, with 11 bases in between.

J is TRBJ2-3 and V is TRBV6-1; D is perhaps TRBD1 (6 bases). With 3 bases removed from V and 5 bases from J, the gap between germline ends came to 15 bases. There are 15 residues in the CDR3. Germline V gives CDR1 MNHNS, CDR2 SASEGT. The CDR3 bases are TGTGCCAGCAGTGACCGTCCCCTCAGGGGAGATACGCAGTATTTT. Amino acid sequence: CASSDRPLRGDTQYF.

This chain joins TRBV28 and TRBJ1-3; no definite D call. This CDR3 has 16 residues. V lost 4 bases to trimming and J lost 0 bases, with 13 bases between them. Germline assignment: CDR1 MDHEN and CDR2 SYDVKM. CDR3 loop: CASSSQRQFSGNTIYF. Here the CDR3 DNA reads TGTGCCAGCAGTTCACAGAGACAATTCTCTGGAAACACCATATATTTT.

V gene TRBV2 combines with J gene TRBJ1-6; the match to TRBD1 covers 10 bases. V shed 7 bases and J 13 bases; nucleotides not matched to a gene: 13. The CDR3 consists of 15 residues. Germline loops: CDR1 SNHLY, CDR2 FYNNEI. The CDR3 loop is CASIPGGTGVFPLHF. CDR3 nucleotide sequence: TGTGCCAGCATCCCGGGGGGGACAGGGGTATTCCCCCTCCACTTT.

This chain joins TRBV24-1 and TRBJ2-2, with D perhaps matching TRBD1 (5 bases). The V end was cut by 5 bases, the J end by 3 bases, with 12 bases between. CDR1 and CDR2 (germline): KGHDR, SFDVKD. CDR3 size: 15 residues. The CDR3 DNA is TGTGCCACCAGTGTTCAGGGTCCGGACACCGGGGAGCTGTTTTTT. Residues: CATSVQGPDTGELFF.

This sequence joins TRBV30 and TRBJ2-5; 10 bases align to TRBD1. The J segment lost 1 base and the V segment lost 4 bases, leaving 12 bases of the junction unmatched. The CDR3 is made up of 17 amino acids. Germline values: CDR1 GTSNPN, CDR2 SVGIG (reference sequence). CDR3 bases: TGTGCCTGGATTCCGCTCCGGGACAGGGGTAGCCAAGAGACCCAGTACTTC. This translates into CAWIPLRDRGSQETQYF.

The chain combines TRBV14 with TRBJ1-5; a possible D gene is TRBD1 (5 bases). Trimming removed 0 bases from V and 2 bases from J, with 26 bases in between. The CDR3 runs to 21 residues. Germline V gives CDR1 SGHDN, CDR2 FVKESK. The CDR3 bases are TGTGCCAGCAGCCAAGATAAGGGGTATTGGGGAGGGAAAGATTGCAATCAGCCCCAGCATTTT. This translates into CASSQDKGYWGGKDCNQPQHF. The variable domain in full, completed from reference TRBV14 and TRBJ1-5, reads EAGVTQFPSHSVIEKGQTVTLRCDPISGHDNLYWYRRVMGKEIKFLLHFVKESKQDESGMPNNRFLAERTGGTYSTLKVQPAELEDSGVYFCASSQDKGYWGGKDCNQPQHFGDGTRLSIL.

The DNA of the CDR3 is TGTGCCAGCAAGGACAGGGTAGACACTGAAGCTTTCTTT. Residues: CASKDRVDTEAFF. The chain combines TRBV19 with TRBJ1-1; 8 nucleotides align to TRBD1. Germline V gives CDR1 LNHDA, CDR2 SQIVND (reference sequence). CDR3 length equals 13 residues. The V and J ends lost 9 bases and 3 bases, in that order; junction bases with no gene match: 6.

The chain recombines TRBV18 with TRBJ2-1; 13 bases match TRBD2. The CDR3 consists of 22 residues. V lost 3 bases to trimming and J lost 1 base; unmatched junction nucleotides: 18. Per the germline V gene, CDR1 is KGHSH and CDR2 is LQKENI. The DNA for the CDR3 is TGTGCCAGCTCACCTTCCGAATGGCCGACTAGCGGGAGGACCTATTCCTACAATGAGCAGTTCTTC. It codes for CASSPSEWPTSGRTYSYNEQFF.

The chain combines TRBV5-4 with TRBJ2-1; 11 bases are shared with TRBD1. CDR3 length: 17 amino acids. Germline-derived CDR1 and CDR2 are SGHNT and YYREEE (reference sequence). With 5 bases clipped from V and 7 bases from J, the junction kept 14 bases outside the gene matches. CDR3 coding DNA: TGTGCCAGCAGTCCTGATGAGCCGGGACAGGGGGTTAATGAGCAGTTCTTC. Its translation is CASSPDEPGQGVNEQFF.